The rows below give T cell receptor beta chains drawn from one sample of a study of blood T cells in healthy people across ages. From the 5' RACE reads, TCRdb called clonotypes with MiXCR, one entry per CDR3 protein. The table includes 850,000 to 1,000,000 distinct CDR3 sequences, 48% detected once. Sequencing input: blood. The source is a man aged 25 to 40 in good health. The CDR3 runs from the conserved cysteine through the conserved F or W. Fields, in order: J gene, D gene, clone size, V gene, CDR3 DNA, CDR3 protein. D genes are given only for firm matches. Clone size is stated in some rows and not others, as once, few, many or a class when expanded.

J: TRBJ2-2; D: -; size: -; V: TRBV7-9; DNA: -; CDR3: CASSFGPGQANTGELFF
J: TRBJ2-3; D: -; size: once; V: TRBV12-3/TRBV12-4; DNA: TGTGCCAGCGTGGGGGCAGATGCGCAGTATTTT; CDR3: CASVGADAQYF
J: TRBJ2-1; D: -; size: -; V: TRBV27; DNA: TGTGCCAGCAGTTTAATGACAAGAGGCAATGAGCAGTTCTTC; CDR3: CASSLMTRGNEQFF
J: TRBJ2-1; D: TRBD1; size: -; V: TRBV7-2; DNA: TGTGCCAGCAGCTTAGAGGGCCAGGGGGTTTACAATGAGCGGTTCTTC; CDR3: CASSLEGQGVYNERFF
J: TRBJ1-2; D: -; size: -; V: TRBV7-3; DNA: TGTGCCAGCAGCTTATCATTCTCAGCGGGCTACACCTTC; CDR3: CASSLSFSAGYTF
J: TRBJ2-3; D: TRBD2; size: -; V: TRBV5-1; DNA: TGCGCCAGCAGCGGCCCGGGACTAGCGGGGGGATACACAGATACGCAGTATTTT; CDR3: CASSGPGLAGGYTDTQYF
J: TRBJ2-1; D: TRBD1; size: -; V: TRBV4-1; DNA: TGCGCCAGCAGCTTTCCGGACAGGACCTACAATGAGCAGTTCTTC; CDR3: CASSFPDRTYNEQFF
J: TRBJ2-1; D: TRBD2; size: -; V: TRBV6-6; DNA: TGTGTCAGCAGTTCTCAACCCGGGGGGATTCGGGTCAATGAGCAGTTCTTC; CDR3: CVSSSQPGGIRVNEQFF
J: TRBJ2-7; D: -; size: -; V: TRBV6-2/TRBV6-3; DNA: TGTGCCTGCAGTTTGTCCTACGAGCAGTACTTC; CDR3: CACSLSYEQYF
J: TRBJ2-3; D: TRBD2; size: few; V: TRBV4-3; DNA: TGCGCCAGCAGCCAAGATCTCCCAGCGGGGGTAGATACGCAGTATTTT; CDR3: CASSQDLPAGVDTQYF
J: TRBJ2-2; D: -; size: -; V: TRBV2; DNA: TGTGCCAGCAGCCCTCGGGCAGCGGAGGTCGGAGGGGAGCTGTTTTTT; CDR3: CASSPRAAEVGGELFF
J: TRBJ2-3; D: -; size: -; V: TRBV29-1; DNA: TGCAGCGTTGCCTTACCCTTCTTGGGGGCCGGGTTGACAGATACGCAGTATTTT; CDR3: CSVALPFLGAGLTDTQYF
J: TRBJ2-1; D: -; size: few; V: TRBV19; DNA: TGTGCCAGTAGTATAGTGCCAGGCAACTACAATGAGCAGTTCTTC; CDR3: CASSIVPGNYNEQFF
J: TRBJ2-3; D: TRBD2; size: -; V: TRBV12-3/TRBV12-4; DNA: TGTGCCAGCAGTAGCGGAAGAGCGGGGCCAGATACGCAGTATTTT; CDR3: CASSSGRAGPDTQYF
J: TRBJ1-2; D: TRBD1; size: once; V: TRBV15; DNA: TGTGTCACCAGCAGAGAAGAGGGGGCAAACTATGGCTACACCTTC; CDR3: CVTSREEGANYGYTF
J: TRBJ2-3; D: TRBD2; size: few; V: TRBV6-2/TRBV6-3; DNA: TGTGCCACCGTTTTCGGTAGCGGGGGCATTAGCACAGATACGCAGTATTTT; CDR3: CATVFGSGGISTDTQYF
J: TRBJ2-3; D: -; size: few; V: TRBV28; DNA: TGTGCCAGCACCCTGGCGGGGGCAGGGGGGACCCCTAGCACAGATACGCAGTATTTT; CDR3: CASTLAGAGGTPSTDTQYF
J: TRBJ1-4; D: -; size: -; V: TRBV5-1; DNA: TGCGCCAGCAGCAGTGGGGGGAGTGATGAAAAACTGTTTTTT; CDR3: CASSSGGSDEKLFF
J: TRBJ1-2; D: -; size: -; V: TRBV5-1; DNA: TGCGCCAGCAGCCGAATGGACAGAGCTAACTATGGCTACACCTTC; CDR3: CASSRMDRANYGYTF
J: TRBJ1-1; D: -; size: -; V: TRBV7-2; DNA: TGTGCCTGCAGCCTACAGGGCGTCACTGAAGCTTTCTTT; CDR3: CACSLQGVTEAFF
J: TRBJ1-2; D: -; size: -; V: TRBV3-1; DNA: TGTGCCAGCAGCCCCCCAGGCCTCTATGGCTACACCTTC; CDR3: CASSPPGLYGYTF
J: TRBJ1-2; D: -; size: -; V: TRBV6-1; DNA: TGTGCCACCCTTTCGGAGAGGGAAACGTGGGGCTACACCTTC; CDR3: CATLSERETWGYTF
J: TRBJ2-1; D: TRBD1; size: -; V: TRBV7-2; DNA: TGTGCCAGCAGCTTACCGACAGGGAGAAGTGAGCAGTTCTTC; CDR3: CASSLPTGRSEQFF
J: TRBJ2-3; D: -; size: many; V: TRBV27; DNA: TGTGCCAGCAGTTTTTCCAGCTGGGTCACAGATACGCAGTATTTT; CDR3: CASSFSSWVTDTQYF
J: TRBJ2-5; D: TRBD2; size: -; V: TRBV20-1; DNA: TGCAGTGCTCCGTCCCGCGGGGGGGACCAAGAGACCCAGTACTTC; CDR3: CSAPSRGGDQETQYF
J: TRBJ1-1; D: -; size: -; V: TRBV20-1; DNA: TGCAGTGCTAAAACGGGACACATGAACACTGAAGCTTTCTTT; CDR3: CSAKTGHMNTEAFF
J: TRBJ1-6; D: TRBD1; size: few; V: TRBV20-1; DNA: TGCAGTGCTAGCGCCGACAGGGCAGTCAATTCACCCCTCCACTTT; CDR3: CSASADRAVNSPLHF
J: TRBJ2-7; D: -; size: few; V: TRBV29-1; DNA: TGCAGCGTTGAAGGGGACAAGAACGAGCAGTACTTC; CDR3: CSVEGDKNEQYF
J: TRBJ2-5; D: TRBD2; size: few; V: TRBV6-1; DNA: TGTGCCGTACTGGTCGGCGGGAGGGAGACCCAGTACTTC; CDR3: CAVLVGGRETQYF
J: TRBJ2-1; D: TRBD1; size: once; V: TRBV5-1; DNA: TGCGCCGGCAGCTTGTTCTTTGGGGCTGGGACAGAGTACAATGAGCAGTTCTTC; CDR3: CAGSLFFGAGTEYNEQFF
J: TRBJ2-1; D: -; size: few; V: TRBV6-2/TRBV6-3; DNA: TGTGCCAGCATTAGAGACCGCTACCGACGCGATGAGCAGTTCTTC; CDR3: CASIRDRYRRDEQFF
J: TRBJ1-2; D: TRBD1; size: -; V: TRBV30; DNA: TGTGCCTGGGGACAGGGAGATGGCTACACCTTC; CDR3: CAWGQGDGYTF
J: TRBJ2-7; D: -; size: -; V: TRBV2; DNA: TGTGCCAGCAGTGTTGTGGTCTACGAGCAGTACTTC; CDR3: CASSVVVYEQYF
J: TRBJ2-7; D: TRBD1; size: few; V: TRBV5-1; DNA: TGCGCCAGCTCGCGGGACAGGCCCTACGAGCAGTACTTC; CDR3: CASSRDRPYEQYF
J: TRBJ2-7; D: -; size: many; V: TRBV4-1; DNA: TGCGCCAGCAGCCAAACAGGGTCAATCTCCTACGAGCAGTACTTC; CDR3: CASSQTGSISYEQYF
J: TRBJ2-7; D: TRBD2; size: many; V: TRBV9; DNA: TGTGCCAGCAGCGCCGGACTAGCGGGCCCCTACGAGCAGTACTTC; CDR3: CASSAGLAGPYEQYF
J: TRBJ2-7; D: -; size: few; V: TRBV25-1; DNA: TGTGCCAGCAGTGACCGACTATTCTCCTACGAGCAGTACTTC; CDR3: CASSDRLFSYEQYF